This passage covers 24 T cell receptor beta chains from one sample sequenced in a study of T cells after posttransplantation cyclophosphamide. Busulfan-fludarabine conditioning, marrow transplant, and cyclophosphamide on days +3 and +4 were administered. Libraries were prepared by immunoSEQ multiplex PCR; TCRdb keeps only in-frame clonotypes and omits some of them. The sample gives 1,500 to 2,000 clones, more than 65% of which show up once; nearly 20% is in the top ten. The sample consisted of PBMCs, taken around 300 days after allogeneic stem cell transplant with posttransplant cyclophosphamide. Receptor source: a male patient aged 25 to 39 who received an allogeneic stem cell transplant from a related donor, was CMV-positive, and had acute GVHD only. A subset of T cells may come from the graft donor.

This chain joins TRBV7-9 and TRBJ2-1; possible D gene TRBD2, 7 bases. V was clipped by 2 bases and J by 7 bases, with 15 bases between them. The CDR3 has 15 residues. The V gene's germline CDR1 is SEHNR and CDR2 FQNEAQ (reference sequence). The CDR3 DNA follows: TGTGCCAGCAGCTTAACCGGGGGGCAGAAGAATGAGCAGTTCTTC. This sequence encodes CASSLTGGQKNEQFF.

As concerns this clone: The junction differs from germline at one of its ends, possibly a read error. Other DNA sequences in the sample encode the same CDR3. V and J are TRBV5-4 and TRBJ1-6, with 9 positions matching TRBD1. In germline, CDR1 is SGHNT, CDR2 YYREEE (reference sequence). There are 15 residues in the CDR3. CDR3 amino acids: CASSLDRGSNSPLHF. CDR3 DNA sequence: TGTGCCAGCAGTCTGGACAGGGGATCTAATTCCCCCCTCCACTTT.

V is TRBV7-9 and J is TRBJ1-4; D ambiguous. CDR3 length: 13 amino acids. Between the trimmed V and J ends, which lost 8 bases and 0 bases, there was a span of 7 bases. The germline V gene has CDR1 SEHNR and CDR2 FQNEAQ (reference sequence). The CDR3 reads CASEDSTNEKLFF. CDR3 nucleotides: TGTGCCAGCGAGGATTCAACTAATGAAAAACTGTTTTTT.

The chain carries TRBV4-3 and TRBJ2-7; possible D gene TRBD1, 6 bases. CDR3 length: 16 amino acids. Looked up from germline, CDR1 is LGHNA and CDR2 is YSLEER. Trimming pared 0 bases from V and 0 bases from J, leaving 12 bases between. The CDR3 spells CASSQDQSDSSYEQYF. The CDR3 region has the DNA TGCGCCAGCAGCCAAGATCAGTCGGACAGCTCCTACGAGCAGTACTTC.

For the CDR3, the DNA is TGTGCCAGCAGCCCAGACGATCGGACAGGGGATCACAGGGGTCAGCCCCAGCATTTT. Its protein product is CASSPDDRTGDHRGQPQHF. The V and J genes are TRBV14 and TRBJ1-5, with 9 bases aligning to TRBD1. Trimming cost V 4 bases and J 6 bases; bases outside gene matches: 19. The germline CDR1 and CDR2 sequences are SGHDN and FVKESK. This CDR3 has 19 amino acids.

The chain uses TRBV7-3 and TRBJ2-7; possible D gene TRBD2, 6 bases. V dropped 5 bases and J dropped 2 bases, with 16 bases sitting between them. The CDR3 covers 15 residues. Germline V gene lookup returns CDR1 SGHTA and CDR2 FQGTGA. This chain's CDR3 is CASSRDGTGAYEQYF. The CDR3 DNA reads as TGTGCCAGCAGCCGAGACGGGACGGGGGCCTACGAGCAGTACTTC.

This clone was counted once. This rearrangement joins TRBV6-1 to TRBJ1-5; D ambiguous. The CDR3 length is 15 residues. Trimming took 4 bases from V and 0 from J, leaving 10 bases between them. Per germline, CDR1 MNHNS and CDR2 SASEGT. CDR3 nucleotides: TGTGCCAGCAGTGTGTCGGTCTATAGCAATCAGCCCCAGCATTTT. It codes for CASSVSVYSNQPQHF.

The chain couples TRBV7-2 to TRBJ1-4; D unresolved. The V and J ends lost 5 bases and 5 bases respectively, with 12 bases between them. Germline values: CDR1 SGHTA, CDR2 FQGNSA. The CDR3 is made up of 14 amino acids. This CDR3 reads CASSTRGLNEKLFF. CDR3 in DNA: TGTGCCAGCAGCACCCGCGGTCTGAATGAAAAACTGTTTTTT.

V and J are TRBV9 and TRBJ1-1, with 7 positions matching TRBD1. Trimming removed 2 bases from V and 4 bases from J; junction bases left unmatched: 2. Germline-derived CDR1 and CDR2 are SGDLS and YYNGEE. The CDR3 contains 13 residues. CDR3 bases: TGTGCCAGCAGCGTCTCAGGGGGCACTGAAGCTTTCTTT. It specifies CASSVSGGTEAFF.

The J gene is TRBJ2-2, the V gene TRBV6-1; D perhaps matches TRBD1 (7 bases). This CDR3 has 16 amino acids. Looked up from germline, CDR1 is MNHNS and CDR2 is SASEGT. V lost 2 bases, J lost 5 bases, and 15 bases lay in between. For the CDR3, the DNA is TGTGCCAGCAGTGAAACGGGGCAGGGGGGTACCGGGGAGCTGTTTTTT. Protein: CASSETGQGGTGELFF.

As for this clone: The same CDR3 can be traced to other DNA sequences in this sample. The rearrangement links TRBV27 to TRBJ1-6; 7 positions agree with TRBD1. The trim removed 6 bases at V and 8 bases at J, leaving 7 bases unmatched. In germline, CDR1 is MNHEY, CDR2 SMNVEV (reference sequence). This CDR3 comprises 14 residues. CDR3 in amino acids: CASRVGQADSPLHF. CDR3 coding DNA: TGTGCCAGCAGGGTCGGACAGGCCGATTCACCCCTCCACTTT.

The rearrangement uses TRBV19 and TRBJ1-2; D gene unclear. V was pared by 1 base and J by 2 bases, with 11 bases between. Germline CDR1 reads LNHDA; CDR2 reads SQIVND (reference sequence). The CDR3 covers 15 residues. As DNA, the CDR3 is TGTGCCAGTAGTATAGTGGCCGGAGAGAACTATGGCTACACCTTC. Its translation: CASSIVAGENYGYTF.

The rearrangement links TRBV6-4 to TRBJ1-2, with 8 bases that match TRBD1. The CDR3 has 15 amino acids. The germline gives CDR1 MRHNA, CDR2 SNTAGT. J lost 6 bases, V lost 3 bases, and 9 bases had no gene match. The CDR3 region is CASSDPDRETHGYTF. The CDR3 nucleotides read TGTGCCAGCAGTGATCCGGACAGGGAAACTCATGGCTACACCTTC.

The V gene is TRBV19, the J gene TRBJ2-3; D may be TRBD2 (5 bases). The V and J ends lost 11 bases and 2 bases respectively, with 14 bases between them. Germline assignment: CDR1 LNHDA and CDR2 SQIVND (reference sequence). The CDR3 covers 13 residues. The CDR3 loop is CASMRDFTDTQYF. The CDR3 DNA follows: TGTGCCTCAATGAGGGATTTCACAGATACGCAGTATTTT. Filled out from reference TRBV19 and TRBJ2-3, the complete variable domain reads DGGITQSPKYLFRKEGQNVTLSCEQNLNHDAMYWYRQDPGQGLRLIYYSQIVNDFQKGDIAEGYSVSREKKESFPLTVTSAQKNPTAFYLCASMRDFTDTQYFGPGTRLTVL.

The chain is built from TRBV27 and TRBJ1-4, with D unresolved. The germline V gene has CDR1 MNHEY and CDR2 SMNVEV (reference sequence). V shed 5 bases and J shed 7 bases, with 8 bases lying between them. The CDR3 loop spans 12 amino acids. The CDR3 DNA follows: TGTGCCAGCAGTACAAGAGGTGAAAAACTGTTTTTT. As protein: CASSTRGEKLFF.

CDR3 DNA: TGTGCCAGCAGCTTACCCAGGGGCCCTCAGTACTTC. Protein: CASSLPRGPQYF. The chain employs TRBV7-9 and TRBJ2-4; tentatively, D is TRBD1 (6 bases). The V end was cut by 2 bases, the J end by 12 bases, with 11 bases between. Germline V CDR1 and CDR2: SEHNR, FQNEAQ (reference sequence). The CDR3 is 12 amino acids.

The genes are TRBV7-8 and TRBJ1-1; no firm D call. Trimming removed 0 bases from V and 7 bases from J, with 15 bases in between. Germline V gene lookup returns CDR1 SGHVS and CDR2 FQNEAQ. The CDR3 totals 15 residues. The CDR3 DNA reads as TGTGCCAGCAGCTTAGCGCAGGCAGCCTCCTATGAAGCTTTCTTT. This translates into CASSLAQAASYEAFF.

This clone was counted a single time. The CDR3 DNA follows: TGTGCCAGCAGCGTAGTCCCAAGTTCCTACGAGCAGTACTTC. It specifies CASSVVPSSYEQYF. The chain combines TRBV9 with TRBJ2-5, with D unclear. The end of the DNA aligns better with TRBJ2-7, so the J call may be wrong. Germline CDR1 SGDLS, CDR2 YYNGEE. This CDR3 has 14 residues.

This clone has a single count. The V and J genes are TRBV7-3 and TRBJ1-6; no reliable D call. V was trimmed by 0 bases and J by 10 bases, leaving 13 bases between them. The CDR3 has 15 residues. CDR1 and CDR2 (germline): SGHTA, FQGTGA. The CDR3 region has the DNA TGTGCCAGCAGCTTAACCCCAGGAGGAGAATCACCCCTCCACTTT. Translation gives CASSLTPGGESPLHF.

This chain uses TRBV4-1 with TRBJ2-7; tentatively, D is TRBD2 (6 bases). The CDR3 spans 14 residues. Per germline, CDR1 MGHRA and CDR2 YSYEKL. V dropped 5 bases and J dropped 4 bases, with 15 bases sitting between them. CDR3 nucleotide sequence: TGCGCCAGCAGCATACCGGGACTGATTTACGAGCAGTACTTC. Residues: CASSIPGLIYEQYF.

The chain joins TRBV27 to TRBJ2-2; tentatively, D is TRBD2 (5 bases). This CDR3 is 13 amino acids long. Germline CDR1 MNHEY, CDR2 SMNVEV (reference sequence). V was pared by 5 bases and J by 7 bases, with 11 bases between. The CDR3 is CASSLQRGGELFF. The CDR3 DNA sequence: TGTGCCAGCAGTCTCCAACGGGGCGGGGAGCTGTTTTTT.

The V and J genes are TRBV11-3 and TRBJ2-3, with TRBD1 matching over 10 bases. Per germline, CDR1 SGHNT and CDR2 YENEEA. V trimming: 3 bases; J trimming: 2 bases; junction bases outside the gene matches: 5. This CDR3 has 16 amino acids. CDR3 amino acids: CASSFSGQGFTDTQYF. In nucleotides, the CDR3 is TGTGCCAGCAGCTTTTCGGGACAGGGGTTCACAGATACGCAGTATTTT. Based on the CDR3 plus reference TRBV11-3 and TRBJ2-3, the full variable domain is EAGVVQSPRYKIIEKKQPVAFWCNPISGHNTLYWYLQNLGQGPELLIRYENEEAVDDSQLPKDRFSAERLKGVDSTLKIQPAELGDSAVYLCASSFSGQGFTDTQYFGPGTRLTVL.

CDR3 amino acids: CASSLRSGHGVGTGELFF. The CDR3 coding sequence is TGTGCCAGCAGCTTAAGGTCAGGCCACGGGGTTGGCACCGGGGAGCTGTTTTTT. V and J are TRBV7-9 and TRBJ2-2; D is possibly TRBD2 (5 bases). V dropped 2 bases and J dropped 4 bases, with 20 bases sitting between them. Looked up from germline, CDR1 is SEHNR and CDR2 is FQNEAQ (reference sequence). There are 18 residues in the CDR3.

The CDR3 region is CASSLSPTSQAFF. The CDR3 nucleotides are TGTGCCAGCAGTTTATCTCCCACCAGTCAAGCTTTCTTT. The gene calls are TRBV27 and TRBJ1-1; D call uncertain. Trimming pared 0 bases from V and 9 bases from J, leaving 11 bases between. CDR3 length equals 13 residues. Germline V gene sequence: CDR1 MNHEY, CDR2 SMNVEV (reference sequence).